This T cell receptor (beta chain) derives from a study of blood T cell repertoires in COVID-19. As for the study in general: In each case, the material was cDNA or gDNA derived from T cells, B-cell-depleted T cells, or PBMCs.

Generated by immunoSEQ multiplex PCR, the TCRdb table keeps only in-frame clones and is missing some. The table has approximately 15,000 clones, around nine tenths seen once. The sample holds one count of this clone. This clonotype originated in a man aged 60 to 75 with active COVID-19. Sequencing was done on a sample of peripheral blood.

DNA for the CDR3: TGCGCCAGCAGCTTGCGAATACAGGGGAACACTGAAGCTTTCTTT. Protein sequence: CASSLRIQGNTEAFF. The rearrangement joins TRBV5-1 to TRBJ1-1, with D tentatively TRBD1 (6 bases). This CDR3 comprises 15 residues. V was pared by 1 base and J by 1 base, with 11 bases between. Per the germline V gene, CDR1 is SGHRS and CDR2 is YFSETQ.